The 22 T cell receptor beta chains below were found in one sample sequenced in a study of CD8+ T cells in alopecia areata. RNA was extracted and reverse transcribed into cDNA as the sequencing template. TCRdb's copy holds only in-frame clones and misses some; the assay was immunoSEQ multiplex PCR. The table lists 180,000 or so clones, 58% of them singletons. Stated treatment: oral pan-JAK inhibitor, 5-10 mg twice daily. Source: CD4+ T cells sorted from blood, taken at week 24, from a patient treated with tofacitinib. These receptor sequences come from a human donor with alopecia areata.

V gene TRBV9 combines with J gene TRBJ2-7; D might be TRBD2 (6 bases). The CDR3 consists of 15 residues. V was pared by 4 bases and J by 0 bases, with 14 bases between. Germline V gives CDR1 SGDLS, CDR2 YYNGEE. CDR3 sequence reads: CASSPRDSSSYEQYF. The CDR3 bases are TGTGCCAGCAGCCCCAGGGACTCGAGCTCCTACGAGCAGTACTTC.

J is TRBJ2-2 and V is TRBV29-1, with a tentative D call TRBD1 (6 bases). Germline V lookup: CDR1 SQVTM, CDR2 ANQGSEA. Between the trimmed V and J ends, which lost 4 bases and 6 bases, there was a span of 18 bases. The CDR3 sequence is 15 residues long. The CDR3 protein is CSVVELQGGAGELFF. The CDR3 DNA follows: TGCAGCGTTGTGGAGCTACAGGGTGGAGCCGGGGAGCTGTTTTTT.

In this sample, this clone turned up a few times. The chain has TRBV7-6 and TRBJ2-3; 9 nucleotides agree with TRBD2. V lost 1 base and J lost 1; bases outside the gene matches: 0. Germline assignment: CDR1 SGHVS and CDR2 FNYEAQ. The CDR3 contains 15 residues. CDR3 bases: TGTGCCAGCAGCTTAGGGACTAGCGGCACAGATACGCAGTATTTT. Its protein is CASSLGTSGTDTQYF.

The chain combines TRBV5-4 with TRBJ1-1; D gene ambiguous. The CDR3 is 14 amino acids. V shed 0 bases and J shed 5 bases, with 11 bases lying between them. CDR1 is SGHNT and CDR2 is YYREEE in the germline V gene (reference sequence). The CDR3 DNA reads TGTGCCAGCAGCTTGGTTGGATTGTTGACTGAAGCTTTCTTT. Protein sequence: CASSLVGLLTEAFF.

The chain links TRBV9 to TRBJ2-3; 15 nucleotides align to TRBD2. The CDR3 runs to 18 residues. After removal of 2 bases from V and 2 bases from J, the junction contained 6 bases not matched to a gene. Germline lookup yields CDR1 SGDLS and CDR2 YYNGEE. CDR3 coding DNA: TGTGCCAGCAGCGTTGGACTAGCGGGGGGGCCGACCACAGATACGCAGTATTTT. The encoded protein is CASSVGLAGGPTTDTQYF.

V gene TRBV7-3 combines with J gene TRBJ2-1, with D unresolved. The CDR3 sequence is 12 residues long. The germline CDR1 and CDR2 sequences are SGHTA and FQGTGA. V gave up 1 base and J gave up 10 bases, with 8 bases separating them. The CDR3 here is CASSLSLGEQFF. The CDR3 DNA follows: TGTGCCAGCAGCTTAAGTCTTGGGGAGCAGTTCTTC.

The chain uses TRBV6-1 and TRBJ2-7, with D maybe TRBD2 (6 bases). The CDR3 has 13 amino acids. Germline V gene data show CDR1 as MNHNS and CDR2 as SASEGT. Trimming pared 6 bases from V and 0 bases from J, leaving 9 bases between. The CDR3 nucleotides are TGTGCCAGCAGAGCGACTAGCTCCTACGAGCAGTACTTC. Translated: CASRATSSYEQYF.

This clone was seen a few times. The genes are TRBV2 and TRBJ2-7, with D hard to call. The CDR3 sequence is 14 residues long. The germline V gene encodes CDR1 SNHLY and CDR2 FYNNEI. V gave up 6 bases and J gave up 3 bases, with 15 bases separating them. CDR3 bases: TGTGCCAGCAGCATCGGGCGAGCTGGCTACGAGCAGTACTTC. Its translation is CASSIGRAGYEQYF.

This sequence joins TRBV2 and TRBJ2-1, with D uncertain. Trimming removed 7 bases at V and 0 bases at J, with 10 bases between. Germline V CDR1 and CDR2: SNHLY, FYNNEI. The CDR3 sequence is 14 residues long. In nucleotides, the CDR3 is TGTGCCAGCACCAGCGCCCGCTCCTACAATGAGCAGTTCTTC. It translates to CASTSARSYNEQFF.

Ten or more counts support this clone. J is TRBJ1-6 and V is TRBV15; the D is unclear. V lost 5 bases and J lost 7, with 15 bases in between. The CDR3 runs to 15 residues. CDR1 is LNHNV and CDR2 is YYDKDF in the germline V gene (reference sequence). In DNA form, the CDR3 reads TGTGCCACCAGCGCAAACCTCGCGGGGAATTCACCCCTCCACTTT. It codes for CATSANLAGNSPLHF.

CDR3 amino acids: CASSPLVPEDYGYTF. The CDR3 bases are TGTGCCAGCAGCCCCCTTGTGCCAGAGGACTATGGCTACACCTTC. The chain uses TRBV7-9 and TRBJ1-2; D not certain. The V gene lost 5 bases and the J gene lost 3 bases, with 16 bases spanning the gap. The CDR3 covers 15 residues. CDR1 and CDR2 from the germline V gene are SEHNR and FQNEAQ (reference sequence).

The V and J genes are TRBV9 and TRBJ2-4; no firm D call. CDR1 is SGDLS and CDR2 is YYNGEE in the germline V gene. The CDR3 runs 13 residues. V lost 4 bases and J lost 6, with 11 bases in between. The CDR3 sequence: CASSLKSGNIQYF. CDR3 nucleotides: TGTGCCAGCAGCCTAAAGTCGGGAAACATTCAGTACTTC.

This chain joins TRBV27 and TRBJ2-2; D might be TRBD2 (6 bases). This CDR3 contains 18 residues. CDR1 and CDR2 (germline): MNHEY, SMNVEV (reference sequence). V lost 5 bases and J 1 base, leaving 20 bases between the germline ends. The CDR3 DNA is TGTGCCAGCAGTCCCTCCCCCTTTGCGGGAATGAACACCGGGGAGCTGTTTTTT. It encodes CASSPSPFAGMNTGELFF.

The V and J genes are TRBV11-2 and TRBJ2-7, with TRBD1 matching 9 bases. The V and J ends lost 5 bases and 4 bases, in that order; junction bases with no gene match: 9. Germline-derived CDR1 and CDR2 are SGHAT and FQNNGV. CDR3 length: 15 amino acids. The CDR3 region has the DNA TGTGCCAGCAGCCTCAGACAGGGGGGGCTTTACGAGCAGTACTTC. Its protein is CASSLRQGGLYEQYF.

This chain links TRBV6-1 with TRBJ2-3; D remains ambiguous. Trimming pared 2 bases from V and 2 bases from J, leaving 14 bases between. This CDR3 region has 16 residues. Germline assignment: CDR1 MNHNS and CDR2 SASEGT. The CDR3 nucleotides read TGTGCCAGCAGTGAAATTGGGAAGGCGGTCACAGATACGCAGTATTTT. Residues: CASSEIGKAVTDTQYF.

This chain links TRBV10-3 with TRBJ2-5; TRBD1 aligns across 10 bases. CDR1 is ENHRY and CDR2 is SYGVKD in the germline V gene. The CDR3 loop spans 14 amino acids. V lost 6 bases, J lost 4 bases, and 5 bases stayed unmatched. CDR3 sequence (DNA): TGTGCCATCAGGCCGGACAGGGGGACAGAGACCCAGTACTTC. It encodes CAIRPDRGTETQYF.

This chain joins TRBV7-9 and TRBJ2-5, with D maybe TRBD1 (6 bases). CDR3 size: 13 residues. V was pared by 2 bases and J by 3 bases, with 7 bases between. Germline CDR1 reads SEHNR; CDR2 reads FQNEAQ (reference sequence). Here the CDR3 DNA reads TGTGCCAGCAGCTTAAACAGGGAAGAGACCCAGTACTTC. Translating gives CASSLNREETQYF.

The CDR3 protein is CASSFTLTHNEQFF. DNA of the CDR3: TGTGCCAGCAGTTTCACGCTGACTCACAATGAGCAGTTCTTC. The gene calls are TRBV27 and TRBJ2-1; D gene ambiguous. There are 14 residues in the CDR3. Germline V gives CDR1 MNHEY, CDR2 SMNVEV (reference sequence). Between the trimmed V and J ends, which lost 3 bases and 5 bases, there was a span of 11 bases.

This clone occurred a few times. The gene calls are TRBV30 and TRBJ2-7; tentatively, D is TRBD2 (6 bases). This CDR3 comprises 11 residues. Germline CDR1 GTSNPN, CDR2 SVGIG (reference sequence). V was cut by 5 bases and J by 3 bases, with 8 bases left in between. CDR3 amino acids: CAWGTGYEQYF. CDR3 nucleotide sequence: TGTGCCTGGGGGACTGGCTACGAGCAGTACTTC. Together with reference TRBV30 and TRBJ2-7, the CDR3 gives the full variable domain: SQTIHQWPATLVQPVGSPLSLECTVEGTSNPNLYWYRQAAGRGLQLLFYSVGIGQISSEVPQNLSASRPQDRQFILSSKKLLLSDSGFYLCAWGTGYEQYFGPGTRLTVT.

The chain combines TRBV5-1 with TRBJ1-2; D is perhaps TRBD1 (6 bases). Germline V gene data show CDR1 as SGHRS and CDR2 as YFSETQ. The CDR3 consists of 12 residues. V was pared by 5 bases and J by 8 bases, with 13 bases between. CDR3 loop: CASREGEGGYTF. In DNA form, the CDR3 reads TGCGCCAGCAGAGAGGGGGAAGGCGGCTACACCTTC. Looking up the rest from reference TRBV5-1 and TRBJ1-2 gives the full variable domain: KAGVTQTPRYLIKTRGQQVTLSCSPISGHRSVSWYQQTPGQGLQFLFEYFSETQRNKGNFPGRFSGRQFSNSRSEMNVSTLELGDSALYLCASREGEGGYTFGSGTRLTVV.

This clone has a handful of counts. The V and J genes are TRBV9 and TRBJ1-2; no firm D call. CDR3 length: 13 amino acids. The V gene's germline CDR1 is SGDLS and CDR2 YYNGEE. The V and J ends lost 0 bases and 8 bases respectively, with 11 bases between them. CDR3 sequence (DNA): TGTGCCAGCAGCGTAGCAACCACGTCGGGCTACACCTTC. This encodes CASSVATTSGYTF.

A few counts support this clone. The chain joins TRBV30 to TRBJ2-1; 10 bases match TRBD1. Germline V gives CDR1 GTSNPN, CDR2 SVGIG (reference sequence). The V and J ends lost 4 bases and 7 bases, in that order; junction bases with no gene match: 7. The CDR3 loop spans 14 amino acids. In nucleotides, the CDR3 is TGTGCCTGGAACCTCGGGACAGGGGAAAATGAGCAGTTCTTC. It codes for CAWNLGTGENEQFF.